The clone carrying this TCR beta chain was seen once. This specimen belongs to a study of blood T cell repertoires in COVID-19. The ends were cut back, 5 bases at V and 7 bases at J, with 11 bases in the middle. The CDR3 contains 11 residues. Germline loops: CDR1 SQVTM, CDR2 ANQGSEA. Profiling relied on immunoSEQ multiplex PCR, and the TCRdb table lists in-frame clones only, not all of them. The data contain 490,000 or so clones, 75% to 90% of them seen just once; the ten biggest clones take up roughly 8.5%. Individuals aged roughly 18 to 95 years were recruited from roughly 22 US areas. Participants were placed into cohorts based on the clinical history they reported. All recovered Cohort 3 donors got two negative PCRs, got clearance, or saw symptom resolution.

What was sequenced was PBMCs or T cells enriched from blood (not recorded which). The chain has TRBV29-1 and TRBJ1-1; weak D call: TRBD1 (5 bases). The receptor was derived from a woman aged 55-70 years who had recovered from COVID-19. For the CDR3, the DNA is TGCAGCGTTAGGGGTTTCGGTGAAGCTTTCTTT. This sequence encodes CSVRGFGEAFF.